The next 9 T cell receptor beta chains were all read from a single sample in a study of OX40 agonist ivuxolimab in advanced cancers. Clones were sequenced by immunoSEQ multiplex PCR, and TCRdb holds only the in-frame ones, with some missing. The table lists 60,000 to 75,000 clones, approximately 92% of them singletons. Source: CD4+ or CD8+ T cells sorted from blood, taken in a trial of the OX40 agonist ivuxolimab. The source is an adult with an advanced solid tumor such as melanoma, head and neck, liver or kidney cancer.

This chain joins TRBV11-2 and TRBJ1-5; tentatively, D is TRBD1 (5 bases). Trimming stripped 5 bases from V and 6 bases from J, with 17 bases between. From germline, CDR1 is SGHAT and CDR2 FQNNGV. This CDR3 region has 15 residues. CDR3 coding DNA: TGTGCCAGCAGCCCCGCCCGGGGCCTAGTTCAGCCCCAGCATTTT. Translating it yields CASSPARGLVQPQHF.

CDR3 DNA sequence: TGTGCCAGCAGTCTTACCTACGAGCAGTACTTC. Amino acids: CASSLTYEQYF. This chain joins TRBV6-1 and TRBJ2-7, with no clear D. The CDR3 totals 11 residues. Trimming cost V 5 bases and J 2 bases, with 4 bases left between them. In germline, CDR1 is MNHNS, CDR2 SASEGT.

V is TRBV6-5 and J is TRBJ1-2; no reliable D call. The CDR3 extends over 12 amino acids. V was clipped by 0 bases and J by 4 bases, with 3 bases between them. Germline CDR1 reads MNHEY; CDR2 reads SVGAGI. CDR3 in amino acids: CASSYSGYGYTF. In DNA, the CDR3 is TGTGCCAGCAGTTACTCCGGCTATGGCTACACCTTC.

This rearrangement joins TRBV27 to TRBJ2-3, with no clear D. The CDR3 has 14 amino acids. CDR1 is MNHEY, CDR2 SMNVEV, per germline (reference sequence). V was pared by 3 bases and J by 0 bases, with 7 bases between. The CDR3 is CASSLQQSTDTQYF. CDR3 nucleotide sequence: TGTGCCAGCAGTTTGCAGCAGAGCACAGATACGCAGTATTTT.

This chain connects TRBV27 to TRBJ1-2, with D possibly matching TRBD1 (6 bases). V lost 2 bases and J lost 6, with 10 bases in between. The germline V gene has CDR1 MNHEY and CDR2 SMNVEV (reference sequence). CDR3 length: 13 amino acids. The CDR3 sequence is CASSLAGGNGYTF. The CDR3 nucleotides are TGTGCCAGCAGTTTAGCGGGGGGCAATGGCTACACCTTC.

V is TRBV6-5 and J is TRBJ2-7, with TRBD2 as a possible D gene (6 bases). Trimming removed 5 bases at V and 2 bases at J, with 10 bases between. Germline lookup yields CDR1 MNHEY and CDR2 SVGAGI. The CDR3 extends over 13 amino acids. This CDR3 reads CASSPRTTYEQYF. The CDR3 DNA reads as TGTGCCAGCAGTCCCCGGACTACCTACGAGCAGTACTTC.

In this sample, this clone turned up once. V and J are TRBV9 and TRBJ2-1; D may be TRBD2 (6 bases). CDR3 length: 15 amino acids. Germline CDR1 and CDR2: SGDLS and YYNGEE. V gave up 3 bases and J gave up 7 bases, with 17 bases separating them. CDR3 loop: CASSDRDQRGNEQFF. DNA of the CDR3: TGTGCCAGCAGCGACCGGGATCAACGGGGGAATGAGCAGTTCTTC.

This chain links TRBV2 with TRBJ1-5; D might be TRBD1 (5 bases). The CDR3 totals 14 residues. The V end lost 3 bases, the J end lost 5 bases, and 11 bases lay between the germline ends. CDR1 and CDR2 (germline): SNHLY, FYNNEI. The CDR3 nucleotides read TGTGCCAGCAGTGAGGTCGGGGGGGATCAGCCCCAGCATTTT. This sequence encodes CASSEVGGDQPQHF.

The V and J genes are TRBV2 and TRBJ2-1, with unresolved D. The V end lost 3 bases, the J end lost 4 bases, and 13 bases lay between the germline ends. Per germline, CDR1 SNHLY and CDR2 FYNNEI. The CDR3 sequence is 15 residues long. The chain's CDR3 is CASSEATSHYNEQFF. CDR3 DNA sequence: TGTGCCAGCAGTGAGGCAACTTCTCATTACAATGAGCAGTTCTTC.